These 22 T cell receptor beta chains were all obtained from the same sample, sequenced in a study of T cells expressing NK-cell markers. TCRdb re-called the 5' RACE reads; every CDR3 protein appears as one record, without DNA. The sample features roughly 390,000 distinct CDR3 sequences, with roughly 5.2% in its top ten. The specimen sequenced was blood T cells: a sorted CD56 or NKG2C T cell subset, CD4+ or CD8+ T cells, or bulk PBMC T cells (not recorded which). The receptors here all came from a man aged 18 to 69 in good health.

CDR3 in amino acids: CASSTDGDSYNEQFF. The chain is built from TRBV5-1 and TRBJ2-1; TCRdb lists TRBD1, though no DNA is available to test this call. This CDR3 has 15 residues. Germline CDR1 is SGHRS and CDR2 is YFSETQ. Drawing the rest from reference TRBV5-1 and TRBJ2-1, the complete variable domain is KAGVTQTPRYLIKTRGQQVTLSCSPISGHRSVSWYQQTPGQGLQFLFEYFSETQRNKGNFPGRFSGRQFSNSRSEMNVSTLELGDSALYLCASSTDGDSYNEQFFGPGTRLTVL.

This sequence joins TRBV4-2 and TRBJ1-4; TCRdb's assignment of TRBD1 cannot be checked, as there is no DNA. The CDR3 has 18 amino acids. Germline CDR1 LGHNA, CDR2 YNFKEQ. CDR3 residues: CASSQAGTGGATNEKLFF.

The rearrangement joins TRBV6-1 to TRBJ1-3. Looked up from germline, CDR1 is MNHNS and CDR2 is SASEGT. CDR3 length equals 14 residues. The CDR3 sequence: CASSEAPRSSTIYF.

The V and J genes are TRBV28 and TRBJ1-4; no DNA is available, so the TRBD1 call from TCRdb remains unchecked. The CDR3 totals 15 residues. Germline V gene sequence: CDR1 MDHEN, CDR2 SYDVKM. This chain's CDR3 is CASSPGGGFNEKLFF. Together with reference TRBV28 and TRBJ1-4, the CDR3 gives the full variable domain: DVKVTQSSRYLVKRTGEKVFLECVQDMDHENMFWYRQDPGLGLRLIYFSYDVKMKEKGDIPEGYSVSREKKERFSLILESASTNQTSMYLCASSPGGGFNEKLFFGSGTQLSVL.

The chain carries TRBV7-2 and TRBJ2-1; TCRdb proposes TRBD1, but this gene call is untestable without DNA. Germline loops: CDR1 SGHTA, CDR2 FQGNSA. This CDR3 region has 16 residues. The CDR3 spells CASSPRLAGPYNEQFF.

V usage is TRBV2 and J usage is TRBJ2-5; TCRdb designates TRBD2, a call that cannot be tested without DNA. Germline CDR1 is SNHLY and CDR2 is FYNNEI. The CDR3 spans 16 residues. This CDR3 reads CASRFPGTSGTGTQYF. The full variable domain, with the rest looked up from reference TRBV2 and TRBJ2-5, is EPEVTQTPSHQVTQMGQEVILRCVPISNHLYFYWYRQILGQKVEFLVSFYNNEISEKSEIFDDQFSVERPDGSNFTLKIRSTKLEDSAMYFCASRFPGTSGTGTQYFGPGTRLLVL.

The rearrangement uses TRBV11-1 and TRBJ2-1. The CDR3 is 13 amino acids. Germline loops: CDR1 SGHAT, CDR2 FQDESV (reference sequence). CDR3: CASSLQQSNEQFF.

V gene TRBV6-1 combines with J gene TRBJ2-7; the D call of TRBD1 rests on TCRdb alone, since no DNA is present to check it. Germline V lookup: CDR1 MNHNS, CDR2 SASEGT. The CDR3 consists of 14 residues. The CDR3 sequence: CASTKGTETYEQYF.

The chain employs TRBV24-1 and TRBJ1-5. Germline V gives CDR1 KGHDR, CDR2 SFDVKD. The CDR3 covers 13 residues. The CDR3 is CATPPEQRQPQHF.

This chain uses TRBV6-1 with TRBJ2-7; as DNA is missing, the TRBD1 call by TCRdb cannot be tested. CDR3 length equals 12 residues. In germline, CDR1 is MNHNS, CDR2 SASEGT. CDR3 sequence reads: CASSAYRVEQYF.

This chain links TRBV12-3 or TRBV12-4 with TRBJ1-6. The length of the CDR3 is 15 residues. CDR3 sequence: CASSLEAWDNSPLHF.

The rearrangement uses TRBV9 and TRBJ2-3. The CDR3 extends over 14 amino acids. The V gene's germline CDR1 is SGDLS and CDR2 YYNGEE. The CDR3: CASSVEVLGDTQYF.

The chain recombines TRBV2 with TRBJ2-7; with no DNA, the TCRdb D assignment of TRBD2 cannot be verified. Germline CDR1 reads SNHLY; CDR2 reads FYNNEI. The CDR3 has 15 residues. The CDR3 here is CASSVEGTTTYEQYF.

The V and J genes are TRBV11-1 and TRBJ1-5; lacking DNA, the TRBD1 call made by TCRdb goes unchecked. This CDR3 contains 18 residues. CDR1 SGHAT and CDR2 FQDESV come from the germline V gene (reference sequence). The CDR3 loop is CASSLDLIGTGGNQPQHF. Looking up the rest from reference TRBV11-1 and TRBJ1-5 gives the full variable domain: EAEVAQSPRYKITEKSQAVAFWCDPISGHATLYWYRQILGQGPELLVQFQDESVVDDSQLPKDRFSAERLKGVDSTLKIQPAELGDSAMYLCASSLDLIGTGGNQPQHFGDGTRLSIL.

The CDR3 region is CSASPTGIQGYTF. This chain connects TRBV20-1 to TRBJ1-2; TCRdb's assignment of TRBD1 cannot be checked, as there is no DNA. Germline V gene data show CDR1 as DFQATT and CDR2 as SNEGSKA (reference sequence). The CDR3 is made up of 13 amino acids.

Here the CDR3 reads CASSRGRQPQHF. This chain connects TRBV12-3 or TRBV12-4 to TRBJ1-5; TCRdb indicates TRBD1, and absent DNA this call remains unverified. This CDR3 has 12 residues.

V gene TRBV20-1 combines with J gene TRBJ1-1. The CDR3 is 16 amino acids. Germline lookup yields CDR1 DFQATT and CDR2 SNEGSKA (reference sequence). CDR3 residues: CSASIPAGRMNTEAFF.

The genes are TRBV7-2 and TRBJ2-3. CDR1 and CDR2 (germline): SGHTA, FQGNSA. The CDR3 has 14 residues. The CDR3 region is CASSFIEATDTQYF.

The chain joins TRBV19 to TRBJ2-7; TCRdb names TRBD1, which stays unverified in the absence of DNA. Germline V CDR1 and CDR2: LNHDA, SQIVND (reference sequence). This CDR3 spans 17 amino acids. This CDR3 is CASSPVGQGDTWNEQYF. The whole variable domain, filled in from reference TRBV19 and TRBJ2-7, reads DGGITQSPKYLFRKEGQNVTLSCEQNLNHDAMYWYRQDPGQGLRLIYYSQIVNDFQKGDIAEGYSVSREKKESFPLTVTSAQKNPTAFYLCASSPVGQGDTWNEQYFGPGTRLTVT.

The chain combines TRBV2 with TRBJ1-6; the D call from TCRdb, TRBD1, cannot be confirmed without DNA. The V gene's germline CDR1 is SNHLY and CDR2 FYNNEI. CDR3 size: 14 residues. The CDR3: CASRARGENSPLHF.

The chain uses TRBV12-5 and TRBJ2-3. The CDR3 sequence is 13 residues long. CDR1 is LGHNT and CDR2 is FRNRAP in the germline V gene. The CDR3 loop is CASGLVRGNTQYF.

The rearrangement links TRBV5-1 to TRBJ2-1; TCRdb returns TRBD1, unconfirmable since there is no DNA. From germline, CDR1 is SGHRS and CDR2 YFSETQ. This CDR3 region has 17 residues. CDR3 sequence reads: CASSTLSGGRSYNEQFF.